Sequencing of this TCR beta chain was carried out in a study of CD8 T cells in ankylosing spondylitis. At least ten counts were recorded for this clonotype. TCRdb reprocessed the 5' RACE reads with MiXCR, giving one entry per CDR3 protein. The sample yields under 150,000 distinct CDR3 sequences, more than 7% seen once. This sequence was found in a male donor with ankylosing spondylitis. The material sequenced was synovial fluid, either unsorted or a sorted T cell fraction (not recorded which).

CDR3 sequence reads: CASSGHTYNEQFF. The CDR3 DNA is TGTGCCAGCAGTGGGCACACCTACAATGAGCAGTTCTTC. This chain uses TRBV7-2 with TRBJ2-1, with D unresolved. This CDR3 comprises 13 residues. Per germline, CDR1 SGHTA and CDR2 FQGNSA. Trimming cost V 6 bases and J 2 bases, with 8 bases left between them.